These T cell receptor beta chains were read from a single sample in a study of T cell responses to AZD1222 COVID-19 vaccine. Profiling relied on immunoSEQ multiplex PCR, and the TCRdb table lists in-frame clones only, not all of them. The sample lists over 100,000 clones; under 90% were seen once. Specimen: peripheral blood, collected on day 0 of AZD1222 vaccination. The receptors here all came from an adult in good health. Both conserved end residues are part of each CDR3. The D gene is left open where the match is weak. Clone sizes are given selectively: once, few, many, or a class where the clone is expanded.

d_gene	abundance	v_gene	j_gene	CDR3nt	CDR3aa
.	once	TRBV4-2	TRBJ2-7	TGTGCCAGCAGCCAAGATTATACCCCGTACGAGCAGTACTTC	CASSQDYTPYEQYF
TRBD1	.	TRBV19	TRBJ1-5	TGTGCCAGTAGTATAGTAGACAGGGGTGGTCAGCCCCAGCATTTT	CASSIVDRGGQPQHF
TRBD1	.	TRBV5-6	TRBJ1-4	TGTGCCAGCAACCCGACAGGGTTAGATGAAAAACTGTTTTTT	CASNPTGLDEKLFF
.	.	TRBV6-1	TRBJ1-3	TGTGCCAGCAGTGAATCGGAAGGTGTTTCTGGAAACACCATATATTTT	CASSESEGVSGNTIYF
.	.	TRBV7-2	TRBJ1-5	TGTGCCAGCAGCTTAGGTACTTGGGCAGACAATCAGCCCCAGCATTTT	CASSLGTWADNQPQHF
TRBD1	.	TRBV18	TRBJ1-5	TGTGCCAGCTCACGGGACAGGGGATTAAATCAGCCCCAGCATTTT	CASSRDRGLNQPQHF
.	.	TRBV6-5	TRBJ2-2	TGTGCCAGCAGTTTTGACACCGGGGAGCTGTTTTTT	CASSFDTGELFF
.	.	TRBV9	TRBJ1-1	TGTGCCAGCAGCGTTTGGGGGGCGGGCAACACTGAAGCTTTCTTT	CASSVWGAGNTEAFF
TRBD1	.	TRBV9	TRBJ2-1	TGTGCCAGCAGCGTAGACAGGGGTTCCTACAATGAGCAGTTCTTC	CASSVDRGSYNEQFF
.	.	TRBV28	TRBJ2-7	TGTGCCAGCAGTCCAGGGACCCACGAGCAGTACTTC	CASSPGTHEQYF
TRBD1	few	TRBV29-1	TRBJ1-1	TGCAGCGTTGGACAGGGAACTAACACTGAAGCTTTCTTT	CSVGQGTNTEAFF
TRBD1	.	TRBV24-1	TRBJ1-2	TGTGCCACCAGTGACCCAGGGGGCTCAAAGGGCTACACCTTC	CATSDPGGSKGYTF
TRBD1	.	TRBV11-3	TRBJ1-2	TGTGCCAGCAGCTTCCATTCCGACAGGGGGTTTGGCTACACCTTC	CASSFHSDRGFGYTF
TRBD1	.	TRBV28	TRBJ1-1	TGTGCCAGCAGTTTCGACAGGGGGCAGGATGAAGCTTTCTTT	CASSFDRGQDEAFF
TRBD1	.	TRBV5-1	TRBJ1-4	TGCGCCAGCAGCATTGGACAGGGGAGTGAAAAACTGTTTTTT	CASSIGQGSEKLFF
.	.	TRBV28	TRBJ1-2	TGTGCCAGCAGTTCCGTGCCCCCCCCTAACTATGGCTACACCTTC	CASSSVPPPNYGYTF